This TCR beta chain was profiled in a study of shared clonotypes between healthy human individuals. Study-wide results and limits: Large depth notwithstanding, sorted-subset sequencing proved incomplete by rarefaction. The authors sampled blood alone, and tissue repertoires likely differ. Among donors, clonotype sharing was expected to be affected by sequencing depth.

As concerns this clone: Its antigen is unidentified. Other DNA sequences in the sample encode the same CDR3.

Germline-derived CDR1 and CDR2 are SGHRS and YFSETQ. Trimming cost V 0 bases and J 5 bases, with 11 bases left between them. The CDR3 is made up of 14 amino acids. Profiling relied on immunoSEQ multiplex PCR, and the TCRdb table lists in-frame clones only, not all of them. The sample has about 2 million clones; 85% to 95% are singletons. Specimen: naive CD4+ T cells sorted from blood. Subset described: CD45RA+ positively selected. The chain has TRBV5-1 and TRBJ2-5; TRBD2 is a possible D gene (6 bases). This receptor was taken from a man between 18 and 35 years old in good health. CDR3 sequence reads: CASSLEGGRETQYF. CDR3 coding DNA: TGCGCCAGCAGCTTGGAGGGAGGTCGCGAGACCCAGTACTTC.